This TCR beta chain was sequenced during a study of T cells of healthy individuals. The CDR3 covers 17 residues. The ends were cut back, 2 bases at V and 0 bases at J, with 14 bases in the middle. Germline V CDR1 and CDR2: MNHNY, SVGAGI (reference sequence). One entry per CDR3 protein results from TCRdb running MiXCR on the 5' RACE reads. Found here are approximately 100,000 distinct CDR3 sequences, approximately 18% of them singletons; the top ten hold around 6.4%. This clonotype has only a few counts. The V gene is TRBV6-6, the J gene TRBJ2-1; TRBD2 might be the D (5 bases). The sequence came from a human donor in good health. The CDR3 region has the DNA TGTGCCAGCAGTTACGGGAGCGGCGTTAGCTCCTACAATGAGCAGTTCTTC. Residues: CASSYGSGVSSYNEQFF.